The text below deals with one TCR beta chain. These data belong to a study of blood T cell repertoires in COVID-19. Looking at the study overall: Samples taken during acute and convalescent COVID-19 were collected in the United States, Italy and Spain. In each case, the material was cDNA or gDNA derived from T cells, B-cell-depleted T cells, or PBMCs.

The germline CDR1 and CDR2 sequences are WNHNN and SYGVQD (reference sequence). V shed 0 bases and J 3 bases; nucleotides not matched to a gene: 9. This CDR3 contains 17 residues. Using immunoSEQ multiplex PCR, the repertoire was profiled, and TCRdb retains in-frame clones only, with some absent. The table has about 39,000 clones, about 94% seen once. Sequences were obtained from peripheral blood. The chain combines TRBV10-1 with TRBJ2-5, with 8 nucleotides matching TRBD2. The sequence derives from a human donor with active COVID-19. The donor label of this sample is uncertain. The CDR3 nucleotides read TGCGCCAGCAGTGAGTCGGTGGGGACCGGGGGGGAAGAGACCCAGTACTTC. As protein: CASSESVGTGGEETQYF.